This TCR beta chain stems from a study of vaccination and CD4 T cells after COVID-19. About the research overall: SARS-CoV-2 PCR on nasal swabs had been positive for the convalescent patients; under 10 were mild and one was severe.

In regard to this clonotype: Its antigen is undetermined.

The length of the CDR3 is 14 residues. Germline V CDR1 and CDR2: DFQATT, SNEGSKA (reference sequence). With V trimmed by 5 bases and J by 4 bases, 7 bases remained unmatched. Cultured CD4+ T cells had their DNA profiled by the Oncomine TCR Beta short-read assay. Each CDR3 protein is one row after TCRdb ran MiXCR on the PCR reads. This table holds 8,000 or so distinct CDR3 sequences, 20% to 25% found once. Stated treatment: roughly ten-day PBMC culture with coronavirus spike peptide pools or control peptides (ViraFEST assay). The chain joins TRBV20-1 to TRBJ2-2; 7 nucleotides align to TRBD2. The receptor's source is a human donor who had recovered from COVID-19. Sequencing used CD4+ T cells from blood, cultured in vitro, obtained after SARS-CoV-2 vaccination. The DNA for the CDR3 is TGCAGTGCTGCCCGAACGGGGGGCACCGGGGAGCTGTTTTTT. Its translation is CSAARTGGTGELFF.